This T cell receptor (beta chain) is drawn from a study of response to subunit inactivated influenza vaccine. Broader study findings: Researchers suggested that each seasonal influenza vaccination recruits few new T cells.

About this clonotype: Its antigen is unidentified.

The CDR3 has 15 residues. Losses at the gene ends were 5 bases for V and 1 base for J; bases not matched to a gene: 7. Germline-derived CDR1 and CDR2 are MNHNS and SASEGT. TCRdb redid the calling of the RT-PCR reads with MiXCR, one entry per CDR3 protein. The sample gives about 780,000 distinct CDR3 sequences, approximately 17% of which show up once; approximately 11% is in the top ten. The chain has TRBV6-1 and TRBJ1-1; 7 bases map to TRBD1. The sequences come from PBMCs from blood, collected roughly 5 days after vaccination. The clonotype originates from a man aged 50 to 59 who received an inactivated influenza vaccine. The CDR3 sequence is CASSRTGARNTEAFF. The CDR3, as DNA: TGTGCCAGCAGTCGAACAGGGGCCCGGAACACTGAAGCTTTCTTT.